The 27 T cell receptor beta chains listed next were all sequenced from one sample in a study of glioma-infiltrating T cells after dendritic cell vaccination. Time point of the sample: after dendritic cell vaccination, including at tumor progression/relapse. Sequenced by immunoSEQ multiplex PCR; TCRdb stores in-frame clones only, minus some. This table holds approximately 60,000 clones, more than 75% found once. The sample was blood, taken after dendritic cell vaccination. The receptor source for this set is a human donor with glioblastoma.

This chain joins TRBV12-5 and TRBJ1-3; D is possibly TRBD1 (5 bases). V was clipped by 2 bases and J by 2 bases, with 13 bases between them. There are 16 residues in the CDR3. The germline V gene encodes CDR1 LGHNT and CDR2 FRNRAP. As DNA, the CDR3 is TGTGCTAGTGGTTTGTCCACGCAGGGAACTGGAAACACCATATATTTT. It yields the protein CASGLSTQGTGNTIYF.

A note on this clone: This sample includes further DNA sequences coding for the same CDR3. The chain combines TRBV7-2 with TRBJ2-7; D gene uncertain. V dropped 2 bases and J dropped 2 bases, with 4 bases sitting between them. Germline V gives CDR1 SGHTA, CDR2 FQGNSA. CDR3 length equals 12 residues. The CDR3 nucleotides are TGTGCCAGCAGCTTACCCACCTACGAGCAGTACTTC. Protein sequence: CASSLPTYEQYF.

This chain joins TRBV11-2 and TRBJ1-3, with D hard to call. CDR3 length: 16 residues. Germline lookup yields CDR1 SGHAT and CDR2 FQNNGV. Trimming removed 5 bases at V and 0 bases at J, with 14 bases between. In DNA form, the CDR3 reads TGTGCCAGCAGCGTCGTCCCAGGAAGCTCTGGAAACACCATATATTTT. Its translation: CASSVVPGSSGNTIYF.

The CDR3 loop reads CASSQVGGYGYTF. Written as DNA, the CDR3 is TGCGCCAGCAGCCAGGTCGGGGGTTATGGCTACACCTTC. V and J are TRBV4-3 and TRBJ1-2; weak D call: TRBD1 (5 bases). Germline loops: CDR1 LGHNA, CDR2 YSLEER. This CDR3 has 13 residues. V lost 3 bases, J lost 5 bases, and 10 bases lay in between.

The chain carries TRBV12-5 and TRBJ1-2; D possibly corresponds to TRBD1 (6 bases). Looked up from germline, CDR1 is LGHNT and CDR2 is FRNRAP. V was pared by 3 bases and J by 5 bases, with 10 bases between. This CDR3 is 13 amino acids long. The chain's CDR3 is CASGLQGSYGYTF. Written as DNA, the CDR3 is TGTGCTAGTGGTTTACAGGGCAGTTATGGCTACACCTTC.

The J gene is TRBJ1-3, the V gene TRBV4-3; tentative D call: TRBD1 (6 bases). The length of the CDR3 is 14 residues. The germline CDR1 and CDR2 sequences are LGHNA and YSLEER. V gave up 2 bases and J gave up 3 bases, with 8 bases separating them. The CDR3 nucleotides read TGCGCCAGCAGCCAATACAGGGATGGAAACACCATATATTTT. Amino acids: CASSQYRDGNTIYF.

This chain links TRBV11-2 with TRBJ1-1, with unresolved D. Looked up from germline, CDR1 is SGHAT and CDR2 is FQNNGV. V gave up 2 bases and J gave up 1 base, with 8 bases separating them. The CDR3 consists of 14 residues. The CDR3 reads CASSLYSGNTEAFF. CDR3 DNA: TGTGCCAGCAGCTTATATTCGGGGAACACTGAAGCTTTCTTT.

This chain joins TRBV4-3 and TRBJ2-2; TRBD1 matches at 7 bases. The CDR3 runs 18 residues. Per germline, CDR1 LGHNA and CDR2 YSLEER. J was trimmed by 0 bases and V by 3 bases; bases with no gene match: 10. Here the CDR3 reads CASSQDPGQSANTGELFF. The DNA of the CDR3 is TGCGCCAGCAGCCAGGACCCGGGACAGTCCGCGAACACCGGGGAGCTGTTTTTT.

As DNA, the CDR3 is TGTGCCAGCAGCTTAATGGCGGGGGATTCCTACGAGCAGTACTTC. As protein: CASSLMAGDSYEQYF. The V and J genes are TRBV7-3 and TRBJ2-7; 7 positions agree with TRBD2. The CDR3 covers 15 residues. Germline V gene sequence: CDR1 SGHTA, CDR2 FQGTGA. The V and J ends lost 1 base and 1 base, in that order; junction bases with no gene match: 4.

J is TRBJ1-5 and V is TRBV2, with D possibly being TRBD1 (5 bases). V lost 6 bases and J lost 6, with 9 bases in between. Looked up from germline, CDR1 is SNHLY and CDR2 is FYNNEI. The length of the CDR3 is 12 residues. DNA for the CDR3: TGTGCCAGCAGAGGGGAAAGTCAGCCCCAGCATTTT. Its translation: CASRGESQPQHF.

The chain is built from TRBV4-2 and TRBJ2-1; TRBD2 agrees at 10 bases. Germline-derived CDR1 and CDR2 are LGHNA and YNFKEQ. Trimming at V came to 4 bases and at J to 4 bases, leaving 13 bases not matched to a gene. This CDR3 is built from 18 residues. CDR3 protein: CASSRQDGASGSYNEQFF. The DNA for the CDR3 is TGTGCCAGCAGCCGACAAGATGGGGCTAGCGGGAGTTACAATGAGCAGTTCTTC.

CDR3 sequence reads: CASSLLGSGYYEQYF. DNA for the CDR3: TGTGCCAGCAGTCTCCTAGGTAGCGGGTACTACGAGCAGTACTTC. The genes are TRBV6-6 and TRBJ2-7; 7 bases map to TRBD2. Unmatched junction bases numbered 10, after V lost 5 bases and J lost 3 bases. Germline CDR1 MNHNY, CDR2 SVGAGI (reference sequence). This CDR3 comprises 15 residues.

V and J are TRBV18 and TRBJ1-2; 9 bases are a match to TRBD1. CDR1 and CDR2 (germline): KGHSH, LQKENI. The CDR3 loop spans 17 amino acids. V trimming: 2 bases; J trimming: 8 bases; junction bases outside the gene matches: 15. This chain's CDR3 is CASSPNSAGTGSVGYTF. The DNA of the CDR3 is TGTGCCAGCTCACCAAATTCCGCCGGGACAGGGAGTGTCGGCTACACCTTC. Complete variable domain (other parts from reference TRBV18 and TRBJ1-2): NAGVMQNPRHLVRRRGQEARLRCSPMKGHSHVYWYRQLPEEGLKFMVYLQKENIIDESGMPKERFSAEFPKEGPSILRIQQVVRGDSAAYFCASSPNSAGTGSVGYTFGSGTRLTVV.

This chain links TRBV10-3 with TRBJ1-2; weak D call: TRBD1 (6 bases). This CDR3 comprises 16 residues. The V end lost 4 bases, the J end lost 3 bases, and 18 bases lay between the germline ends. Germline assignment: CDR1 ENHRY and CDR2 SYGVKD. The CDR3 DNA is TGTGCCATCAGTGCTGGGGTGCAGGGGAGGGACTATGGCTACACCTTC. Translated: CAISAGVQGRDYGYTF.

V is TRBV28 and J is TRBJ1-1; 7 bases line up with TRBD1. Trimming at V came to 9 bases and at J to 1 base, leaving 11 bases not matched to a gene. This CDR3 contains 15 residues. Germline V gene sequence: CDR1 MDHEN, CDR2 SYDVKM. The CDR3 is CASKHGDRENTEAFF. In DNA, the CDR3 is TGTGCCAGTAAACACGGGGACAGAGAGAACACTGAAGCTTTCTTT.

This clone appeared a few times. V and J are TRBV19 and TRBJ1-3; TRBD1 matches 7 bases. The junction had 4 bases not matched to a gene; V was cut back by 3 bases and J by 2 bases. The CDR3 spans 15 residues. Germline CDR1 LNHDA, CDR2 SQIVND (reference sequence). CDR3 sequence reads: CASSMTGMAGNTIYF. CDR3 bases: TGTGCCAGTAGTATGACAGGGATGGCTGGAAACACCATATATTTT.

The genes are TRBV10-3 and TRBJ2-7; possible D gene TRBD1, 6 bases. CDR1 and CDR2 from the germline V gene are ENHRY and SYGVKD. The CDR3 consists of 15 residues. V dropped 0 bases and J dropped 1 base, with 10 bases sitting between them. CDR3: CAISESGQTSYEQYF. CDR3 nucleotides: TGTGCCATCAGTGAGTCTGGACAGACTTCCTACGAGCAGTACTTC.

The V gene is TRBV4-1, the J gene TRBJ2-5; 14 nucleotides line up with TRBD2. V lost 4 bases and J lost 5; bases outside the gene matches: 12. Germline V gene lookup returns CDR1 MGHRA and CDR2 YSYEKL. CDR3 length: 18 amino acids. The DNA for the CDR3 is TGCGCCAGCAGCCCGGGGACTAGCGGGGGACTTCTCCGGGAGACCCAGTACTTC. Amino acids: CASSPGTSGGLLRETQYF.

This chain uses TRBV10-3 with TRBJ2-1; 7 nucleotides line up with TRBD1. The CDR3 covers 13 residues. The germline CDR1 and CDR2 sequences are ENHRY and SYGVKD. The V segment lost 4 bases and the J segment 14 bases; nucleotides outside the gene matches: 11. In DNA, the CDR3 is TGTGCCATCAGTGCCGAGCCAAGGGGGCGCGAGTTCTTC. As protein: CAISAEPRGREFF.

CDR3 amino acids: CASSIDTQGGSYEQYF. The CDR3 DNA reads as TGTGCCAGTAGTATAGATACCCAGGGTGGTTCCTACGAGCAGTACTTC. The chain links TRBV19 to TRBJ2-7, with D possibly TRBD1 on 5 matching bases. Germline V gives CDR1 LNHDA, CDR2 SQIVND (reference sequence). Trimming removed 0 bases at V and 1 base at J, with 13 bases between. The CDR3 is made up of 16 amino acids.

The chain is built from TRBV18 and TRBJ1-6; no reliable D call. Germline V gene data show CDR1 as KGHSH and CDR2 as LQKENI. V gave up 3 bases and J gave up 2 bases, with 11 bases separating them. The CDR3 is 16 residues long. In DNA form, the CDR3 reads TGTGCCAGCTCACCCATTCGACTTGCCTATAATTCACCCCTCCACTTT. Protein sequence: CASSPIRLAYNSPLHF.

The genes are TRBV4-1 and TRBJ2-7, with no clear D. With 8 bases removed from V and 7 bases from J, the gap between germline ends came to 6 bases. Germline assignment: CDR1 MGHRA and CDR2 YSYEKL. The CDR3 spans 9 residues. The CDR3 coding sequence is TGCGCCAGCGTCGGGGAGCAGTACTTC. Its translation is CASVGEQYF.

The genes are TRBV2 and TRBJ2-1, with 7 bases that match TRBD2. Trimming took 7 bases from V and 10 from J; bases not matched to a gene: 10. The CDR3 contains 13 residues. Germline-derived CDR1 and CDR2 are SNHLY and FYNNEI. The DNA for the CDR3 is TGTGCCAGCAATCCAACTAGGGAGGGCGAGCAGTTCTTC. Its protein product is CASNPTREGEQFF.

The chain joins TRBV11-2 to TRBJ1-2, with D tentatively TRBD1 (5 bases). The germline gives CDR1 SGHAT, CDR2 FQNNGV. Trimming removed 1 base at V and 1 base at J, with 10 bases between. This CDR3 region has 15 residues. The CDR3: CASSLGTTFNYGYTF. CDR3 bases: TGTGCCAGCAGCTTAGGGACAACTTTTAACTATGGCTACACCTTC.

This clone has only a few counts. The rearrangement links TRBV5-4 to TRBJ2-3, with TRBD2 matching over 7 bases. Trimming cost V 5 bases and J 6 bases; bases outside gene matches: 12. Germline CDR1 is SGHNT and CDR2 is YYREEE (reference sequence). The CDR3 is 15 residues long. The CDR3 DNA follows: TGTGCCAGCAGTAAAAAGGGGACTACAGAGGATACGCAGTATTTT. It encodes CASSKKGTTEDTQYF.

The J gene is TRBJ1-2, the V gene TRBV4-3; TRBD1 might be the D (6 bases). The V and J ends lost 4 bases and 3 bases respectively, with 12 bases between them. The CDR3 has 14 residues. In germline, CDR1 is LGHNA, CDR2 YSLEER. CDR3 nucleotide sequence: TGCGCCAGCAGCCCAGAACAGGGTTACTATGGCTACACCTTC. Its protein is CASSPEQGYYGYTF.

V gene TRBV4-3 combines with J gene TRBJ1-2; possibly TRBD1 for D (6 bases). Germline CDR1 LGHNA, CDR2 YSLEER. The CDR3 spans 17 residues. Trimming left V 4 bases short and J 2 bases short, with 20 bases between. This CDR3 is CASSLQAVRGANYGYTF. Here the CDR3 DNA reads TGCGCCAGCAGCCTCCAGGCAGTCCGGGGGGCGAACTATGGCTACACCTTC.